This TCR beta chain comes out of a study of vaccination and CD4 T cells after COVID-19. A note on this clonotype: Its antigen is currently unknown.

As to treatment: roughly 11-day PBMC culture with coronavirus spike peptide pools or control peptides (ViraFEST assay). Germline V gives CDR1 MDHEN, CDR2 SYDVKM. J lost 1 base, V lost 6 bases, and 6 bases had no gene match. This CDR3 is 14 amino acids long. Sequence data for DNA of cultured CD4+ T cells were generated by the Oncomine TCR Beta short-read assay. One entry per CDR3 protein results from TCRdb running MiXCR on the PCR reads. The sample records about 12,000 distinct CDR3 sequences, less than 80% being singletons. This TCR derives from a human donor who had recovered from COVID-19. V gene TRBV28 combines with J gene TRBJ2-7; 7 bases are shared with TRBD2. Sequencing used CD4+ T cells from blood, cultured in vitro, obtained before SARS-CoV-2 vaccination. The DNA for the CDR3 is TGTGCCAGCAGCCTGGGAGGGTGGTCCTACGAGCAGTACTTC. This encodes CASSLGGWSYEQYF.